This entry is about one T cell receptor (beta chain). This sample stems from a study of CD8 T cells in Susac syndrome. Study-level information: Intravenous immunoglobulin alone or corticosteroids were being given to patients with Susac syndrome at blood draw, unless they were therapy-naive.

Negative isolation yielded CD4+ and CD8+ T cells, and FACS enriched TEMRA cells. This CDR3 is 14 amino acids long. V lost 3 bases, J lost 3 bases, and 11 bases lay in between. In germline, CDR1 is LGHDT, CDR2 YNNKEL (reference sequence). The RNA, roughly 0.45 to 1 ug, was put through reverse transcription using random hexamers. Amplification of TCR beta CDR3 by immunoSEQ multiplex PCR spanned 54 Vbeta and 13 Jbeta. TCRdb processed the immunoSEQ multiplex PCR reads anew with MiXCR; each CDR3 protein has one entry. The sample lists fewer than 85,000 distinct CDR3 sequences, 95% occurring once. The chain joins TRBV3-1 to TRBJ1-1, with unresolved D. The sequence came from a human donor with Susac syndrome. Material for sequencing was CD8+ T cells from PBMCs. The CDR3: CASSQVTWDTEAFF. The CDR3 DNA reads TGTGCCAGCAGCCAGGTCACTTGGGACACTGAAGCTTTCTTT.